A single sample is the source of the 8 T cell receptor beta chains below, sequenced in a study of control samples from healthy donors and cancer patients. TCRdb's copy holds only in-frame clones and misses some; the assay was immunoSEQ multiplex PCR. Among 150,000 to 200,000 clones listed, 91% were seen once. Source material: blood. These receptors originate from a woman in her twenties or thirties in good health.

The chain recombines TRBV6-5 with TRBJ2-5, with unresolved D. There are 12 residues in the CDR3. Germline V gives CDR1 MNHEY, CDR2 SVGAGI. V shed 6 bases and J shed 1 base, with 6 bases lying between them. The CDR3 loop is CASSRPQETQYF. DNA of the CDR3: TGTGCCAGCAGCCGTCCCCAAGAGACCCAGTACTTC.

V usage is TRBV6-5 and J usage is TRBJ1-3; D is uncertain. V shed 6 bases and J shed 0 bases, with 3 bases lying between them. The CDR3 spans 12 residues. Germline V CDR1 and CDR2: MNHEY, SVGAGI. DNA of the CDR3: TGTGCCAGCAGGACCTCTGGAAACACCATATATTTT. Its protein product is CASRTSGNTIYF.

The CDR3 sequence is CASREDTFSGNTIYF. The CDR3 DNA is TGTGCCAGCAGGGAGGACACCTTCTCTGGAAACACCATATATTTT. The chain recombines TRBV11-1 with TRBJ1-3; D perhaps matches TRBD1 (5 bases). Germline values: CDR1 SGHAT, CDR2 FQDESV (reference sequence). V was cut by 6 bases and J by 0 bases, with 12 bases left in between. The CDR3 contains 15 residues.

The V gene is TRBV18, the J gene TRBJ1-3, with D uncertain. Germline loops: CDR1 KGHSH, CDR2 LQKENI. This CDR3 region has 15 residues. The V end was cut by 3 bases, the J end by 0 bases, with 9 bases between. The CDR3 sequence is CASSPTTSSGNTIYF. The CDR3 coding sequence is TGTGCCAGCTCACCCACTACGTCCTCTGGAAACACCATATATTTT.

V usage is TRBV28 and J usage is TRBJ1-5, with 7 bases aligning to TRBD1. In germline, CDR1 is MDHEN, CDR2 SYDVKM. V shed 5 bases, J shed 3 bases, and the junction held 7 bases outside the gene matches. The CDR3 has 15 residues. The CDR3 reads CASSAETGSNQPQHF. CDR3 coding DNA: TGTGCCAGCAGTGCCGAGACAGGGTCCAATCAGCCCCAGCATTTT.

This rearrangement joins TRBV3-1 (or the pseudogene TRBV3-2) to TRBJ1-3, with D hard to call. Germline V gene data show CDR1 as LGHDT and CDR2 as YNNKEL (reference sequence). V was trimmed by 2 bases and J by 0 bases, leaving 5 bases between them. CDR3 length equals 14 residues. CDR3: CASSQTASGNTIYF. Here the CDR3 DNA reads TGTGCCAGCAGCCAAACGGCCTCTGGAAACACCATATATTTT.

The chain recombines TRBV28 with TRBJ2-7; 9 positions agree with TRBD2. CDR3 size: 15 residues. Germline CDR1 MDHEN, CDR2 SYDVKM. V trimming: 1 base; J trimming: 3 bases; junction bases outside the gene matches: 4. CDR3 region: CASSLSGSGSYEQYF. CDR3 DNA sequence: TGTGCCAGCAGTTTATCGGGTAGCGGGAGCTACGAGCAGTACTTC.

V and J are TRBV27 and TRBJ1-5; possibly TRBD1 for D (5 bases). The ends were cut back, 3 bases at V and 0 bases at J, with 9 bases in the middle. CDR3 size: 15 residues. CDR1 is MNHEY, CDR2 SMNVEV, per germline (reference sequence). As DNA, the CDR3 is TGTGCCAGCAGTTTCCAGGGAGGTAGCAATCAGCCCCAGCATTTT. Translated, it gives CASSFQGGSNQPQHF.